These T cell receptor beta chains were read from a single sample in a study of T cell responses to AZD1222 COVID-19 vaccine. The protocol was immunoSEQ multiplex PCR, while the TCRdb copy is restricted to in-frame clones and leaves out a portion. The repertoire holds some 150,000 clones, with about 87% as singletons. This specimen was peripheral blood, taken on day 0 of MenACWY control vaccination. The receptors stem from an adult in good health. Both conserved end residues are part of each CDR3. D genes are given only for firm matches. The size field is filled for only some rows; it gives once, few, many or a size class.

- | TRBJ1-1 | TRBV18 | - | TGTGCCAGCTCACCACCAAGCCGGCCGAACACTGAAGCTTTCTTT | CASSPPSRPNTEAFF
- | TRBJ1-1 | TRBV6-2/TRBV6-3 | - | TGTGCCAGCAGTTACTCGGCTCAGTCGACGAACACTGAAGCTTTCTTT | CASSYSAQSTNTEAFF
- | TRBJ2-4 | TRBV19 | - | TGTGCCAGTAGTATAAACCAGGGGGGCCACCAAAACATTCAGTACTTC | CASSINQGGHQNIQYF
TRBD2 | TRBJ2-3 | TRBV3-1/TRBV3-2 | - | TGTGCCAGCAGCCAACCCTTTGGGGGTGCGGGGGAGATCACAGATACGCAGTATTTT | CASSQPFGGAGEITDTQYF
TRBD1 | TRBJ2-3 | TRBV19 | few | TGTGCCAGTAGGCCAGGACAGGTTTCAGATACGCAGTATTTT | CASRPGQVSDTQYF
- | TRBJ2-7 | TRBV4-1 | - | TGCGCCAGCAGCCAAGTTCCCGCAGGCTACGAGCAGTACTTC | CASSQVPAGYEQYF
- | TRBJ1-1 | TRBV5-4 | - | TGTGCCAGCAGCGGCGGGACCTACACTGAAGCTTTCTTT | CASSGGTYTEAFF
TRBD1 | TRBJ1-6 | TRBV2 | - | TGTGCCAGCAGTGTGGACAGGGGGGACTATAATTCACCCCTCCACTTT | CASSVDRGDYNSPLHF
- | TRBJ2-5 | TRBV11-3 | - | TGTGCCAGCAGCCAACCACAGGAGCGGGAGACCCAGTACTTC | CASSQPQERETQYF
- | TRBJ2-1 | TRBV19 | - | TGTGCCAGTAGTATAGACGCGCAACTGGAGCAGTTCTTC | CASSIDAQLEQFF
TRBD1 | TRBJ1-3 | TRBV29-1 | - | TGCAGCGTGGGACAGTCTAACACCATATATTTT | CSVGQSNTIYF
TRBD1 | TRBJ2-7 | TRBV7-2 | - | TGTGCCAGCAGCTTAGCACCGGGACAGGGGAACTACGAGCAGTACTTC | CASSLAPGQGNYEQYF
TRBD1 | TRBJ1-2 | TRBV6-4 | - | TGTGCCAGCAGTGCCTCGAGGACAGGGGGCGGAATGACCGGCTACACCTTC | CASSASRTGGGMTGYTF
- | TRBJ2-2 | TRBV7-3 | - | TGTGCCAGCAGCAACGGACACCTGGCTAACACCGGGGAGCTGTTTTTT | CASSNGHLANTGELFF
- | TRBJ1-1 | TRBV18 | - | TGTGCCAGCTCACCCACTGCTGGGGGGAAGGGGGAAGCTTTCTTT | CASSPTAGGKGEAFF
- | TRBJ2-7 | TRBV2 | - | TGTGCCAGCAGTGACAGGGCTCTGGCTGAGCAGTACTTC | CASSDRALAEQYF
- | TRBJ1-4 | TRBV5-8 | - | TGTGCCAGCAGCTCGCTCGGGGTGAATGAAAAACTGTTTTTT | CASSSLGVNEKLFF
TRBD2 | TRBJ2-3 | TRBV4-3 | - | TGCGCCAGCAGCCAAGATGCGGGAGGGGGGGCAGATACGCAGTATTTT | CASSQDAGGGADTQYF
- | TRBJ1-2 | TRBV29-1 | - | TGCAGCGTTGAATCAGCTGGGGGTGGCTACACCTTC | CSVESAGGGYTF
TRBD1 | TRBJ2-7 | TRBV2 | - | TGTGCCAGCAAAAGGACAGGGGGCGCGGACTCCTACGAGCAGTACTTC | CASKRTGGADSYEQYF
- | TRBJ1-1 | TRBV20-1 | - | TGCAGTGCAGCAGATAACACTGAAGCTTTCTTT | CSAADNTEAFF
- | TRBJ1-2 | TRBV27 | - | TGTGCCAGCAGTCCGGAGGAGGTCGGCTATGGCTACACCTTC | CASSPEEVGYGYTF
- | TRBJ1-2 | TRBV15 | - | TGTGCCACCAGCAGTGCCAGGGCTAACTATGGCTACACCTTC | CATSSARANYGYTF
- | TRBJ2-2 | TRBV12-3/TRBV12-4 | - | TGTGCCAGCAGTTATCCCGGGGAGCTGTTTTTT | CASSYPGELFF
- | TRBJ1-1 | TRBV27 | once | TGTGCCAGCCTCTTAGTGGGGGGGGGCTGGACTGAAGCTTTCTTT | CASLLVGGGWTEAFF
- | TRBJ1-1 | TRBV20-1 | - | TGCAGGATTTCGAGGAACACTGAAGCTTTCTTT | CRISRNTEAFF
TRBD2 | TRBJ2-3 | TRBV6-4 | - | TGTGCCAGCAGTGACGATAGCGGGGGCACAGATACGCAGTATTTT | CASSDDSGGTDTQYF
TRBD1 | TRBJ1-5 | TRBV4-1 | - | TGCGCCAGCAGCCAATTGGGACAGAATCAGCCCCAGCATTTT | CASSQLGQNQPQHF
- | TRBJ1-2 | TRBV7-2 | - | TGTGCCAGCAGCGCGACGAGGGACCCTAACTATGGCTACACCTTC | CASSATRDPNYGYTF
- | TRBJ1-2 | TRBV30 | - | TGTGCCTGGAGTGTAGAAGGGGTTAACTATGGCTACACCTTC | CAWSVEGVNYGYTF
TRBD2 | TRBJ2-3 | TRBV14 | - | TGTGCCAGCAGCTTGGGACTAGCAGGGACTAGCACAGATACGCAGTATTTT | CASSLGLAGTSTDTQYF